This entry concerns a single T cell receptor (beta chain). This clonotype came up a few times. It lacks a known antigen. Base qualities are not provided; no much larger clone lies one nucleotide away. V lost 8 bases and J lost 2 bases; the stretch between them is 15 bases long. Spanning cysteine to phenylalanine, the CDR3 consists of 15 amino acids. Of the read, only the CDR3 DNA is kept; its 45 bases are in frame from base 1. This entry is derived from a study of T cells in Graves' hyperthyroidism and ophthalmopathy (dated by TCRdb to about 2019). Regarding the study in general: Peripheral blood samples were taken at initial diagnosis, before any treatment was given. TCR Vbeta CDR3 sequencing of 130 to 150 peripheral blood samples (around 45 ophthalmopathy, 75 to 85 hyperthyroidism and approximately 17 progressor patients) is reported in the paper. Whether ophthalmopathy could be predicted prospectively was tested in an independent validation cohort made up of about 18 hyperthyroidism patients plus 17 patients who later progressed to ophthalmopathy. The approximately 100 discovery patients were randomly split 7:3 into training and test sets. In addition, the study compared T-cell repertoires in thyroid tissue and in blood from roughly six Graves' hyperthyroidism patients. Following sampling, methimazole starting at 30 mg daily was given to hyperthyroidism patients, and high-dose intravenous methylprednisolone was given to ophthalmopathy patients. To identify TCR V-J signatures that set the groups apart, the researchers used a discovery cohort of 100 patients, made up of fewer than 50 with Graves' ophthalmopathy and about 60 with stable Graves' hyperthyroidism.

Amplification of TCR beta CDR3 regions was carried out from RNA transcripts. The TCR CDR3 was subjected to a first round of RT-PCR using the HTBI primer set and the Qiagen OneStep RT-PCR kit. The libraries were constructed in a second round of multiplex PCR and then size-selected and purified. Libraries were sequenced paired-end with 100 bp reads on an Illumina HiSeq2000. Processing in the source paper ran as follows. SOAPnuke was used to process the raw data, throwing out any read that contained adapters or uncalled bases, had a mean Phred below 15, or lacked an exact constant-primer or identifier match. High-quality paired reads were merged using COPE v1.2.5, and each unique nucleotide sequence was defined as a clonotype. MiTCR v1.1 was used to align the clonotypes against IMGT TRBV, TRBD and TRBJ reference segments. Only V-J combinations with frequency above 0.0001, covering roughly 99% of repertoires, were analysed. A TCS score was defined as the ratio of F50 (clonal expansion) to E x V (chaos), with BLOSUM62-based TCRdist applied between CDR3 peptides within each V-J. Welch's t-statistics and random forest reduced just over 500 V-J features to 10 to 15, which were used in a naive Bayes classifier (R e1071). The public reads were reprocessed in TCRdb via fastp at Q25 and MiXCR, keeping in-frame beta chains. Rows with a matching CDR3 protein are joined into one entry that keeps the most common DNA and genes. The authors' filters were not applied to this entry. Across this sample there are some 570,000 distinct CDR3 sequences, with about 15% seen only once. The top ten hold roughly 15% of the sample.

Ophthalmopathy patients had moderately to severely active disease, Clinical Activity Score of at least 3, NOSPECS grade of at least 4, and duration under 3 months. The study excluded patients with uncontrolled infections, other autoimmune diseases, pregnancy or lactation. Diagnoses relied on clinical symptoms, serum thyroxine and TRAb, thyroid ultrasound and orbital computed tomography. PBMCs were isolated from 10 ml of fresh peripheral blood by Ficoll-Paque density gradient centrifugation. Trizol reagent was used to extract total RNA, and RNA quality was then checked on an Agilent 2100 Bioanalyzer. Study-level results and caveats: Sample size was not statistically predetermined, and blinding of investigators to group allocation was not performed. In validation, progression to ophthalmopathy was predicted by the model with roughly 71% sensitivity and 72% to 85% specificity, a median of 6.5 months before onset. Ophthalmopathy was separated from stable hyperthyroidism by a 13 V-J signature model, with approximately 85% sensitivity and about 81% specificity obtained in cross-validation and 80%/75% obtained in testing. Most expanded thyroid clonotypes (frequency above 0.001) were also detected in blood, a finding suggesting that blood repertoires may reflect thyroid immune responses.

The sequenced sample consisted of blood. The sequence was obtained from a woman between 18 and 29 years old with Graves' ophthalmopathy. The sequence joins TRBV12-3 or TRBV12-4 to TRBJ1-4, with a weak D call of TRBD1 (6 bases match). This receptor has the CDR3 CASGAGTRTNEKLFF. The DNA sequence is as follows: TGTGCCAGCGGCGCCGGGACACGGACTAATGAAAAACTGTTTTTT.